This is a list of T cell receptor beta chains from one sample in a study of early T cells in non-severe SARS-CoV-2 infection. TCRdb reprocessed the 5' RACE reads via MiXCR and lists one record per CDR3 protein. The table records about 63,000 distinct CDR3 sequences, roughly 13% of them present only once. Sequencing input: whole blood. The origin of the receptors is an adult who was a healthcare worker with PCR-confirmed SARS-CoV-2 infection or an uninfected control (not recorded which). Each CDR3 is given with its conserved first and last residue. D genes are given only for firm matches. The size entry is marked missing in some rows and otherwise reads once, few, many or a size class.

J gene,D gene,clone size,V gene,CDR3 DNA,CDR3 protein
TRBJ2-1,NA,NA,TRBV7-9,TGTGCCAGCAGCCCCCTTAGTGAGCAGTTCTTC,CASSPLSEQFF
TRBJ2-5,NA,few,TRBV27,TGTGCCAGCAGCGAGGAGTACCAAGAGACCCAGTACTTC,CASSEEYQETQYF
TRBJ2-7,NA,many,TRBV7-9,TGTGCCAGCAGCGCGGGACCGAACTACGAGCAGTACTTC,CASSAGPNYEQYF
TRBJ2-5,NA,many,TRBV6-5,TGTGCCAGCACCCGGGACCCGCTAGGGGAGACCCAGTACTTC,CASTRDPLGETQYF
TRBJ2-7,NA,NA,TRBV27,TGTGCCAGCAGCGAGACAGGTCCCCACGAGCAGTACTTC,CASSETGPHEQYF
TRBJ2-3,TRBD1,many,TRBV11-1,TGTGCCAGCAGCTTGTCGGCCAGGGGGCCCGATACGCAGTATTTT,CASSLSARGPDTQYF
TRBJ1-5,NA,few,TRBV9,TGTGCCAGCAGCCCGAGCGGGTCAAGGCAGCCCCAGCATTTT,CASSPSGSRQPQHF
TRBJ2-5,NA,few,TRBV18,TGTGCCAGCTCGGCCAGGGACCAAGAGACCCAGTACTTC,CASSARDQETQYF
TRBJ1-6,NA,NA,TRBV19,TGTGCCAGTAGTAATGTCAGGTCGGATTCACCCCTCCACTTT,CASSNVRSDSPLHF
TRBJ2-5,TRBD2,many,TRBV20-1,TGCAGTGCTGCTAGCGGGGGTCAAGAGACCCAGTACTTC,CSAASGGQETQYF
TRBJ2-5,TRBD2,NA,TRBV12-3/TRBV12-4,TGTGCCAGCAGTCCCGTACTGGGACTAGCGGGGGGAATCCAAGAGACCCAGTACTTC,CASSPVLGLAGGIQETQYF
TRBJ2-4,NA,many,TRBV6-2/TRBV6-3,TGTGCCACCTCAGGCGCGGGGACTAACATTCAGTACTTC,CATSGAGTNIQYF
TRBJ2-5,NA,many,TRBV29-1,TGCAGCGTTGAATGGGCAGCCCAAGAGACCCAGTACTTC,CSVEWAAQETQYF
TRBJ2-7,TRBD1,few,TRBV5-1,TGCGCCAGCAGCTTCGACCCACCCTGGACAGGGCCGGCCTACGAGCAGTACTTC,CASSFDPPWTGPAYEQYF
TRBJ2-3,NA,many,TRBV27,TGTGCCAGCAGTTTTCGGCTAGTGGCAGATACGCAGTATTTT,CASSFRLVADTQYF
TRBJ1-1,NA,many,TRBV9,TGTGCCAGCAGCGTAAAGGCATTGGGCACTGAAGCTTTCTTT,CASSVKALGTEAFF
TRBJ1-6,TRBD1,few,TRBV6-5,TGTGCCAGCAAGGGACAGCCCAGCTCCTATAATTCACCCCTCCACTTT,CASKGQPSSYNSPLHF
TRBJ2-2,NA,many,TRBV18,TGTGCCAGCTCACCAACTGCCCGGGCGGACACCGGGGAGCTGTTTTTT,CASSPTARADTGELFF
TRBJ2-7,TRBD1,many,TRBV6-1,TGTGCCAGCAGTGCTCCGGACAGGGGGCAAGGGTACGAGCAGTACTTC,CASSAPDRGQGYEQYF
TRBJ1-3,NA,many,TRBV12-3/TRBV12-4,TGTGCCAGCGGAGCGTGGTCTGGAAACACCATATATTTT,CASGAWSGNTIYF
TRBJ1-1,NA,few,TRBV2,TGTGCAGAAGGGACTTCTGTCGCTTTCTTT,CAEGTSVAFF
TRBJ2-3,TRBD2,few,TRBV5-8,TGTGCCAGCAGCTGGGGACTAGCGGTCACAGATACGCAGTATTTT,CASSWGLAVTDTQYF
TRBJ2-3,TRBD2,many,TRBV7-6,TGTGCCAGCAGCTACGGGCGGGGGGGCACAGATACGCAGTATTTT,CASSYGRGGTDTQYF
TRBJ2-3,NA,many,TRBV29-1,TGCAGCGTGGGGAGCACAGATACGCAGTATTTT,CSVGSTDTQYF